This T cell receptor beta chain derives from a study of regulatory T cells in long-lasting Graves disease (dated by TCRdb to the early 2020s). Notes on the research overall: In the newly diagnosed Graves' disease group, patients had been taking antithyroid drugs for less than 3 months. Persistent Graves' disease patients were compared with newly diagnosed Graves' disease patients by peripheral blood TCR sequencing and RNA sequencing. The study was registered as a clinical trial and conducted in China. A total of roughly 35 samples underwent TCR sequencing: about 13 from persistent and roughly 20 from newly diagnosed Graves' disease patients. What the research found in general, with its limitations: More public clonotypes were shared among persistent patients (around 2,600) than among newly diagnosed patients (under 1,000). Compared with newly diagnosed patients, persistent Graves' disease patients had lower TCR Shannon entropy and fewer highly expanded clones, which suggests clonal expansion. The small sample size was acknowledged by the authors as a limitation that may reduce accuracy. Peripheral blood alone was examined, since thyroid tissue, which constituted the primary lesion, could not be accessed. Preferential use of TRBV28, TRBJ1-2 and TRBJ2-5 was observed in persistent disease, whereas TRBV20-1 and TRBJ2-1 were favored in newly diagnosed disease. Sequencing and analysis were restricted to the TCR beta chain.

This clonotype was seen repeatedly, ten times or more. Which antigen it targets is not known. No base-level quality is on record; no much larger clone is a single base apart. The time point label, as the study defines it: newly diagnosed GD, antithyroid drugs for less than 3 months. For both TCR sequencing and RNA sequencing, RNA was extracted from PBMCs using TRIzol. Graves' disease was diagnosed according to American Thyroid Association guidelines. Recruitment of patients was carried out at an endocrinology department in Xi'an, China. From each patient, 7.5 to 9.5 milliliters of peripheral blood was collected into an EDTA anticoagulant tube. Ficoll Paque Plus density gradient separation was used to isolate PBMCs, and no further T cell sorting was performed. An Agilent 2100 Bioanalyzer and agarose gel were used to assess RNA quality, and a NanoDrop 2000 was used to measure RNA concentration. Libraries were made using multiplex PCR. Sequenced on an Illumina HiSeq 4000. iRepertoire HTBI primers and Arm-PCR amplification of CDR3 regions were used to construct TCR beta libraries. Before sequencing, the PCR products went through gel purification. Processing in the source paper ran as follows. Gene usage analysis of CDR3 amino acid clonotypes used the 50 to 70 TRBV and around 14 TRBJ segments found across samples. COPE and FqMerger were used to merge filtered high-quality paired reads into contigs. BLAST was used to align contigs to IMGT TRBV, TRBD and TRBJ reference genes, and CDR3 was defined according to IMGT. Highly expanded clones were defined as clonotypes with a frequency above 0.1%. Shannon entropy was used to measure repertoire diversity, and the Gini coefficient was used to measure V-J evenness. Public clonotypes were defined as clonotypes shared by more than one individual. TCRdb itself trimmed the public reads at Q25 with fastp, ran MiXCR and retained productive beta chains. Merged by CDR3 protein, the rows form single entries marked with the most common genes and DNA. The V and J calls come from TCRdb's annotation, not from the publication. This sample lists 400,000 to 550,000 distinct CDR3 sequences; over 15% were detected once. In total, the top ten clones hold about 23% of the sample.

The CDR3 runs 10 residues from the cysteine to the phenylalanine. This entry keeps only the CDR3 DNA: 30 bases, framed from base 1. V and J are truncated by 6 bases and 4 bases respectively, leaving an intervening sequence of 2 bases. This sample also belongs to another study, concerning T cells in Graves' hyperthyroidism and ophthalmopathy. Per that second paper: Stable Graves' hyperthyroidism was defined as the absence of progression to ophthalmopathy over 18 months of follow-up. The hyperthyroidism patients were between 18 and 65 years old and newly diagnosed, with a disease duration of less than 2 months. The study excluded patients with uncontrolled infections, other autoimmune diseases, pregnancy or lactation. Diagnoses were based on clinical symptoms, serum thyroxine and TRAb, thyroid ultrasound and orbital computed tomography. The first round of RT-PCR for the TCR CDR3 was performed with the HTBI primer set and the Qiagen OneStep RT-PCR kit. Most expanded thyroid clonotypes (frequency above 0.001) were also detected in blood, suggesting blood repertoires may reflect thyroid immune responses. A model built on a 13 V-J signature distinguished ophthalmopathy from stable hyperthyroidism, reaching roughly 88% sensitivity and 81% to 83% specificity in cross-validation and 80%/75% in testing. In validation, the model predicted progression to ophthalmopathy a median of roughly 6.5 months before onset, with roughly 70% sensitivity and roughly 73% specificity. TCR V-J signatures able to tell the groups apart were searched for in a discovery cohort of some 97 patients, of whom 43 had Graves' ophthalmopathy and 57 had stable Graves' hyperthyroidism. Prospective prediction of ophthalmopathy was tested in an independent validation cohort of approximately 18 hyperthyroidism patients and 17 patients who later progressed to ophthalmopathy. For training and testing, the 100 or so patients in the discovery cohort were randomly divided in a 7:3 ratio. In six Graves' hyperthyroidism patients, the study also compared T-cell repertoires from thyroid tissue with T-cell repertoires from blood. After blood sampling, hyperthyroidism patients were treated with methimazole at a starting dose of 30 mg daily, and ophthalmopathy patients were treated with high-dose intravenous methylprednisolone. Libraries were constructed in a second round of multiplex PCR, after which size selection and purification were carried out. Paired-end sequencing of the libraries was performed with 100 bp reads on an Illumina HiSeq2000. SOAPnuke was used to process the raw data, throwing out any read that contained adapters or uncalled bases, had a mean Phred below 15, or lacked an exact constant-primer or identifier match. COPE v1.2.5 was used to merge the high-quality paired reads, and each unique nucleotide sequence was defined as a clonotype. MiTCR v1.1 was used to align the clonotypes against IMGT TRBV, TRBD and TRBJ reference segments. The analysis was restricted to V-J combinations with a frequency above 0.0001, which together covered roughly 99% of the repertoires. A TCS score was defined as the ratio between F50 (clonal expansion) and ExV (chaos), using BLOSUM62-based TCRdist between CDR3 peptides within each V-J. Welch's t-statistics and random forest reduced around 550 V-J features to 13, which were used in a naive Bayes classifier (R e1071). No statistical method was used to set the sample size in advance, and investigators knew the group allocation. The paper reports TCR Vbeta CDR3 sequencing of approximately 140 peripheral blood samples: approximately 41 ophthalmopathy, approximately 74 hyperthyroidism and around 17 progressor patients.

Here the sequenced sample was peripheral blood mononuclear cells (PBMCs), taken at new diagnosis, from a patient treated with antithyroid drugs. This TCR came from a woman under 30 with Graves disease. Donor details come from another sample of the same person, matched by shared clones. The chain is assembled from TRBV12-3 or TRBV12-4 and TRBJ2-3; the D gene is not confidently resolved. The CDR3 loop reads CASRSDTQYF. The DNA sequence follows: TGTGCCAGCAGATCAGATACGCAGTATTTT.